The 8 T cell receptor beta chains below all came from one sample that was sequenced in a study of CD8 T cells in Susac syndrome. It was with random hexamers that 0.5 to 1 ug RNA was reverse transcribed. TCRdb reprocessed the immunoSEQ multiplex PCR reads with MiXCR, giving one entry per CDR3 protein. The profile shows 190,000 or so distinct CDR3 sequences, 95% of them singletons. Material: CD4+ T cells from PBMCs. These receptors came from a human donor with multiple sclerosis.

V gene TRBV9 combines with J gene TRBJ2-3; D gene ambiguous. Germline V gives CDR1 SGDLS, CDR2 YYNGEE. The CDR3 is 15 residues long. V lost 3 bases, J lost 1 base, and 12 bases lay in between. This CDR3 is CASSAGGEGTDTQYF. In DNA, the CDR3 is TGTGCCAGCAGCGCGGGTGGGGAAGGCACAGATACGCAGTATTTT.

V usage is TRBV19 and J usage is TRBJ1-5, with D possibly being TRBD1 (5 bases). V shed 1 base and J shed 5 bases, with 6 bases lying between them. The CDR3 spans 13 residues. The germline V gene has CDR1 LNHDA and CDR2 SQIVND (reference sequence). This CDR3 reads CASSIARDQPQHF. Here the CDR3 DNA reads TGTGCCAGTAGTATAGCCAGGGATCAGCCCCAGCATTTT.

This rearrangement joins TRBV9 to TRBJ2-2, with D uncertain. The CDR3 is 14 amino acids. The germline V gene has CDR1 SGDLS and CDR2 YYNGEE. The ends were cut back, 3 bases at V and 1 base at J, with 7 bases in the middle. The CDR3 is CASSALQNTGELFF. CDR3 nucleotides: TGTGCCAGCAGCGCGCTCCAGAACACCGGGGAGCTGTTTTTT.

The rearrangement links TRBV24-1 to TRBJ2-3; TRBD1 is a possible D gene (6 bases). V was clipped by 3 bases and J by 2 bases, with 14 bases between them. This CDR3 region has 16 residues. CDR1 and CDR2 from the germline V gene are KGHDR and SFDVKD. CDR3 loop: CATSDNTGHITDTQYF. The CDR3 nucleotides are TGTGCCACCAGTGATAATACGGGACATATCACAGATACGCAGTATTTT.

The DNA for the CDR3 is TGCAGTGCTCCTCCGGGGCCAAACTATGGCTACACCTTC. Its translation is CSAPPGPNYGYTF. The chain employs TRBV20-1 and TRBJ1-2; possibly TRBD1 for D (5 bases). V lost 5 bases and J 2 bases, leaving 12 bases between the germline ends. CDR1 and CDR2 (germline): DFQATT, SNEGSKA (reference sequence). The CDR3 consists of 13 residues.

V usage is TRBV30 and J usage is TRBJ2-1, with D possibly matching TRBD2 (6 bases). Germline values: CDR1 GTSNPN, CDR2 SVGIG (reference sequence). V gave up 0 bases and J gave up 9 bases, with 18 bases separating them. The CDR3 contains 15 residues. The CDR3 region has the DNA TGTGCCTGGAGTGTACGGGGGACCCTTCAGGGTGAGCAGTTCTTC. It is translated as CAWSVRGTLQGEQFF.

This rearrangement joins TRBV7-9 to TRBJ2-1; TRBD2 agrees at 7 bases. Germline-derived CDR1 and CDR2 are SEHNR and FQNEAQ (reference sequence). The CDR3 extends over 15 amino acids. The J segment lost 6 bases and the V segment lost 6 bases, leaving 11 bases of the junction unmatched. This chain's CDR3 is CASRRIGGLSNEQFF. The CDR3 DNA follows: TGTGCCAGCAGACGAATCGGGGGGTTGTCCAATGAGCAGTTCTTC.

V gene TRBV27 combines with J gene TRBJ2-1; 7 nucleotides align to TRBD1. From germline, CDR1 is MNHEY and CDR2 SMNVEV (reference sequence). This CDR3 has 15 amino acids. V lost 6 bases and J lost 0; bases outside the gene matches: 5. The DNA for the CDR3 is TGTGCCAGCAGCCATAGGGACAGCTCCTACAATGAGCAGTTCTTC. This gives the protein CASSHRDSSYNEQFF.